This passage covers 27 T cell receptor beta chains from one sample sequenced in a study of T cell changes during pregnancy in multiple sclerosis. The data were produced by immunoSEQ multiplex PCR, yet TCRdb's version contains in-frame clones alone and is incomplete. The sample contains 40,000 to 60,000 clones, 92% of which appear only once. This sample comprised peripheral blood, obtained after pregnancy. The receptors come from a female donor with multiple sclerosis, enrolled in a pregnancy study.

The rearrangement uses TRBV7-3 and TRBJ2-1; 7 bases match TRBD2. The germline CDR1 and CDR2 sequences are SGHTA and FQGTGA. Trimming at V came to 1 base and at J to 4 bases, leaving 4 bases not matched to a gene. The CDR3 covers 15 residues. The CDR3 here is CASSLKLGGYNEQFF. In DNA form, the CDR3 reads TGTGCCAGCAGCTTAAAGTTGGGGGGGTACAATGAGCAGTTCTTC.

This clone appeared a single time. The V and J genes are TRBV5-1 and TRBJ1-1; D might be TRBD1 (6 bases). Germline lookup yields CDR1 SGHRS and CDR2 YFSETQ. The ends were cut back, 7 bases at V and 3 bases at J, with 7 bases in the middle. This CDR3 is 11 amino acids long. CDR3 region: CASGGYTEAFF. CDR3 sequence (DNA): TGCGCCAGCGGGGGCTACACTGAAGCTTTCTTT. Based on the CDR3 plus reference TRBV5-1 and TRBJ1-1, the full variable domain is KAGVTQTPRYLIKTRGQQVTLSCSPISGHRSVSWYQQTPGQGLQFLFEYFSETQRNKGNFPGRFSGRQFSNSRSEMNVSTLELGDSALYLCASGGYTEAFFGQGTRLTVV.

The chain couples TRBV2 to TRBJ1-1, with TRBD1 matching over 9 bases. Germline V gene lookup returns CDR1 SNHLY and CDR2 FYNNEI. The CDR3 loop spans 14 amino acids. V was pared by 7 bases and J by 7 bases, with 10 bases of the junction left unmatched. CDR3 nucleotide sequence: TGTGCCAGCAAAGGAGCCGGGACAGGGTTTGAAGCTTTCTTT. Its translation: CASKGAGTGFEAFF.

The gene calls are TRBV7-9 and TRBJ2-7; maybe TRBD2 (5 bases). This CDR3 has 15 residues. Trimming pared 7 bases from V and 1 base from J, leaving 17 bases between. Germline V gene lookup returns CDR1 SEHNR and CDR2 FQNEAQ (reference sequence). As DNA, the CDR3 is TGTGCCAGCATCGATGGAGAGGGCGCTTCCTACGAGCAGTACTTC. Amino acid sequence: CASIDGEGASYEQYF.

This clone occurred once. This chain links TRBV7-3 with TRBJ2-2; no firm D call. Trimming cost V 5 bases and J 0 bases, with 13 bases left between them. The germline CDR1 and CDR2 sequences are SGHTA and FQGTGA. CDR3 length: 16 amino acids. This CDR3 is CASSLSGPTNTGELFF. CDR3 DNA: TGTGCCAGCAGCCTTTCAGGCCCTACGAACACCGGGGAGCTGTTTTTT.

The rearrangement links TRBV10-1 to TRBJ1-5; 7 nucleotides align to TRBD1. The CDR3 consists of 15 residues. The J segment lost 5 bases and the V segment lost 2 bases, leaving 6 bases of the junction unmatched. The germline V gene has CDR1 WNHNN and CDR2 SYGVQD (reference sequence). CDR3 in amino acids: CASSELGTDDQPQHF. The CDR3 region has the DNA TGCGCCAGCAGTGAGCTCGGGACAGATGATCAGCCCCAGCATTTT.

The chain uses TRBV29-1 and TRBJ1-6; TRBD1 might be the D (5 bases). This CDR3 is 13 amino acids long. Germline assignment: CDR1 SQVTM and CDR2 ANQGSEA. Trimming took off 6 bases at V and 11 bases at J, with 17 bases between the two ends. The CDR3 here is CSVAPWGEAPLHF. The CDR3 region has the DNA TGCAGCGTCGCCCCCTGGGGGGAAGCACCCCTCCACTTT.

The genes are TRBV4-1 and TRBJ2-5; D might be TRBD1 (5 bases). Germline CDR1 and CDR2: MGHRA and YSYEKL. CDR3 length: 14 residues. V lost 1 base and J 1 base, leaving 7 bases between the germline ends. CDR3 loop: CASSQVQVQETQYF. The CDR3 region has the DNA TGCGCCAGCAGCCAAGTACAGGTCCAAGAGACCCAGTACTTC.

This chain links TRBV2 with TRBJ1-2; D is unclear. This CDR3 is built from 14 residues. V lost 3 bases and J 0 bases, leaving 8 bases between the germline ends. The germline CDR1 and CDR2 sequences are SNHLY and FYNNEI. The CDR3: CASSDVAANYGYTF. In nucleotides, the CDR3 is TGTGCCAGCAGTGACGTGGCAGCTAACTATGGCTACACCTTC. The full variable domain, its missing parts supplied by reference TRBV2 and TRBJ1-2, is EPEVTQTPSHQVTQMGQEVILRCVPISNHLYFYWYRQILGQKVEFLVSFYNNEISEKSEIFDDQFSVERPDGSNFTLKIRSTKLEDSAMYFCASSDVAANYGYTFGSGTRLTVV.

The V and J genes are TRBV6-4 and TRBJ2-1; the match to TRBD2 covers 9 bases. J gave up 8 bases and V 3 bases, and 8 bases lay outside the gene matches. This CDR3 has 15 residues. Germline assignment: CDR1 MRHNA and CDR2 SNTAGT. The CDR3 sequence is CASSDGGGAVDEQFF. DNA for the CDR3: TGTGCCAGCAGTGATGGCGGGGGGGCCGTGGATGAGCAGTTCTTC.

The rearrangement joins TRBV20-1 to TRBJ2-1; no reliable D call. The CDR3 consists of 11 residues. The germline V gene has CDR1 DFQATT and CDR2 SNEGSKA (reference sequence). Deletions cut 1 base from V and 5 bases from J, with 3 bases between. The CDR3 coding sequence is TGCAGTGCTAGAGGTAACAATGAGCAGTTCTTC. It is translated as CSARGNNEQFF.

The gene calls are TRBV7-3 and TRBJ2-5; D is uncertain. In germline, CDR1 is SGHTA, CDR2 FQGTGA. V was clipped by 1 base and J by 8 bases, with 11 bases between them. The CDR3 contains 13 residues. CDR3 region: CASSLMSTLTQYF. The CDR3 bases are TGTGCCAGCAGCTTAATGTCGACTTTAACCCAGTACTTC.

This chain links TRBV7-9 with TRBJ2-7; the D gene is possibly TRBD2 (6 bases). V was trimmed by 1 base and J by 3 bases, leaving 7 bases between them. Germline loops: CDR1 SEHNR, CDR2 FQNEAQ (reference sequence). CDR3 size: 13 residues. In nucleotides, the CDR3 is TGTGCCAGCAGCTTAGGGGGGGTCTACGAGCAGTACTTC. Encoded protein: CASSLGGVYEQYF.

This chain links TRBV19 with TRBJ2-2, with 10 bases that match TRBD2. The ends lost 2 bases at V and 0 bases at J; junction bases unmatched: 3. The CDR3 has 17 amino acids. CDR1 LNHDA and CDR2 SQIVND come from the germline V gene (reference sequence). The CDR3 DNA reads TGTGCCAGTAGTATAACTAGCGGGGCCTCGAACACCGGGGAGCTGTTTTTT. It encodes CASSITSGASNTGELFF. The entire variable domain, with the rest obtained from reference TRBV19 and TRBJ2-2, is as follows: DGGITQSPKYLFRKEGQNVTLSCEQNLNHDAMYWYRQDPGQGLRLIYYSQIVNDFQKGDIAEGYSVSREKKESFPLTVTSAQKNPTAFYLCASSITSGASNTGELFFGEGSRLTVL.

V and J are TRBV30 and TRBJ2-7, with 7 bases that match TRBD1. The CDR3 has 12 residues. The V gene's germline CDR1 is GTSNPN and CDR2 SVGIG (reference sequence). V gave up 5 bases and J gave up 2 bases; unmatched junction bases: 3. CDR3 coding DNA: TGTGCCTGGGGGGACAGAGCCTACGAGCAGTACTTC. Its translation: CAWGDRAYEQYF. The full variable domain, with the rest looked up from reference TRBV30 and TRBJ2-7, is SQTIHQWPATLVQPVGSPLSLECTVEGTSNPNLYWYRQAAGRGLQLLFYSVGIGQISSEVPQNLSASRPQDRQFILSSKKLLLSDSGFYLCAWGDRAYEQYFGPGTRLTVT.

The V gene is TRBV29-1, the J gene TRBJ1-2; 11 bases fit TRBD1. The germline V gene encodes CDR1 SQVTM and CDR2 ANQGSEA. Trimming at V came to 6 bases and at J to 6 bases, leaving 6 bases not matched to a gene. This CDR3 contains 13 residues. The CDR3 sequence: CSVRGQGDNGYTF. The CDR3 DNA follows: TGCAGCGTAAGGGGACAGGGGGATAATGGCTACACCTTC.

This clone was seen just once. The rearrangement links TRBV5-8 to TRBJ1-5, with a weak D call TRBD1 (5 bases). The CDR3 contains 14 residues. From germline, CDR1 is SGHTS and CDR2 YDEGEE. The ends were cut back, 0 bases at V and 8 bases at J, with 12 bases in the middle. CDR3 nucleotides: TGTGCCAGCAGCTTGGCAGGGCATATAGAGCCCCAGCATTTT. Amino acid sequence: CASSLAGHIEPQHF.

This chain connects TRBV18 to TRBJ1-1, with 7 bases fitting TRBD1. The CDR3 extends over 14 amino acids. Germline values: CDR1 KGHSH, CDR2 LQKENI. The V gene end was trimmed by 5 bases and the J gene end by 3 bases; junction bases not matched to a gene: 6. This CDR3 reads CASSGQQGDTEAFF. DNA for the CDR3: TGTGCCAGCTCAGGACAGCAGGGGGACACTGAAGCTTTCTTT.

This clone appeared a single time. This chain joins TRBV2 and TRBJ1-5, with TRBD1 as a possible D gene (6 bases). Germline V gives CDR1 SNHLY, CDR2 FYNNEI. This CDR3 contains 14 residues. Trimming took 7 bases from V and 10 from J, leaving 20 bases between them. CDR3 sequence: CASTPGHPARPQHF. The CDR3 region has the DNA TGTGCCAGCACCCCGGGACACCCAGCACGTCCCCAGCATTTT.

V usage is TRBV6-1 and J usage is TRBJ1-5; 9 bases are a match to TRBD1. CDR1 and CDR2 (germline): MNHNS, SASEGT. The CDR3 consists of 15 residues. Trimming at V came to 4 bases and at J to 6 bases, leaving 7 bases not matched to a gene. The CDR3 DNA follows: TGTGCCAGCAGTGCGACCGGGACAGGGCTTCAGCCCCAGCATTTT. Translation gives CASSATGTGLQPQHF.

The CDR3 spells CASSPRASGGLETQYF. CDR3 sequence (DNA): TGTGCCAGCAGCCCACGGGCTAGCGGGGGCCTAGAGACCCAGTACTTC. The chain employs TRBV9 and TRBJ2-5; 10 bases align to TRBD2. Trimming removed 4 bases from V and 4 bases from J; junction bases left unmatched: 10. The CDR3 contains 16 residues. Germline CDR1 SGDLS, CDR2 YYNGEE.

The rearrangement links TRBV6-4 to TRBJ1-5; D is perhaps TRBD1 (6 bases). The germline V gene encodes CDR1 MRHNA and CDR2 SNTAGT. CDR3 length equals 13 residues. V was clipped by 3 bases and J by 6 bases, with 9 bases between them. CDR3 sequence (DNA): TGTGCCAGCAGTGAGGGGGCTAGTCAGCCCCAGCATTTT. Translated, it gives CASSEGASQPQHF.

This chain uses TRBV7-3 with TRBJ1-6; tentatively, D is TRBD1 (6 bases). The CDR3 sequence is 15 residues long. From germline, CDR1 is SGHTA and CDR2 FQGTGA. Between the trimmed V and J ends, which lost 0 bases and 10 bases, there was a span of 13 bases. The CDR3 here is CASSLTRDNSSPLHF. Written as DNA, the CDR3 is TGTGCCAGCAGCTTAACTAGGGACAATTCATCACCCCTCCACTTT.

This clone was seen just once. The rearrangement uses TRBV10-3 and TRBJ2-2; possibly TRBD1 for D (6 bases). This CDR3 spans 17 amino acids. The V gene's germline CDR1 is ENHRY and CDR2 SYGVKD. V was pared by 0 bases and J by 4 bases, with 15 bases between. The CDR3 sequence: CAISESTRRRGTGELFF. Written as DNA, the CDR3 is TGTGCCATCAGTGAGTCGACTCGTCGCAGGGGCACCGGGGAGCTGTTTTTT.

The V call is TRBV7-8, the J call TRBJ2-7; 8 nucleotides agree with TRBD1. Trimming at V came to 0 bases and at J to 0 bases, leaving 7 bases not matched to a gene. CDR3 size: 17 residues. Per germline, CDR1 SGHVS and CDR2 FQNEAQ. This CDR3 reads CASSLAVGQGFSYEQYF. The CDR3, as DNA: TGTGCCAGCAGCTTAGCGGTAGGACAGGGTTTCTCCTACGAGCAGTACTTC.

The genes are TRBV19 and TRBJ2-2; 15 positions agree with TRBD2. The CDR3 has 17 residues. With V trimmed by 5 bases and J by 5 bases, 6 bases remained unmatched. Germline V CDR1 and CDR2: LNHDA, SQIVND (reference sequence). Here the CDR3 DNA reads TGTGCCAGTAGTGGGGGACTAGCGGGGGGCCCGACCGGGGAGCTGTTTTTT. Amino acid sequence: CASSGGLAGGPTGELFF.

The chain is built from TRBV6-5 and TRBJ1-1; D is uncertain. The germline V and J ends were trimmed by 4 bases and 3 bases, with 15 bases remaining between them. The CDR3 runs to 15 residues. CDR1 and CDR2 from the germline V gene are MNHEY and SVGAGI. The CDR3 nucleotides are TGTGCCAGCAGTTCGGCCCGACCAGAGGACACTGAAGCTTTCTTT. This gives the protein CASSSARPEDTEAFF.